The clone carrying this T cell receptor (beta chain) came up a few times. Its antigen is undetermined. MiXCR was run by TCRdb on the 5' RACE reads, yielding one entry per CDR3 protein. The top ten hold roughly 21% of the sample, which has about 400,000 distinct CDR3 sequences, about 20% seen once. The sample originates from a study of T-cell memory formation after mild COVID-19. General observations from the study: Memory from before infection featured some responding clones, which suggests cross-reactive memory joined. Clones which contracted sat mainly in CM and EM if CD4+, and in EMRA if CD8+.

The CDR3 has 16 residues. Looked up from germline, CDR1 is SGHAT and CDR2 is FQNNGV. The V gene lost 2 bases and the J gene lost 3 bases, with 15 bases spanning the gap. V and J are TRBV11-2 and TRBJ2-3, with TRBD2 as a possible D gene (7 bases). This sequence originates from a man younger than 30 who had mild COVID-19 (a few samples of this study predate the infection). Cell type and time point are not known. The sequencing input was PBMCs or a T cell subset sorted from them (not recorded which). The CDR3 nucleotides are TGTGCCAGCAGCTTACTTGGTGCGGGGGCGACAGATACGCAGTATTTT. Its protein is CASSLLGAGATDTQYF.